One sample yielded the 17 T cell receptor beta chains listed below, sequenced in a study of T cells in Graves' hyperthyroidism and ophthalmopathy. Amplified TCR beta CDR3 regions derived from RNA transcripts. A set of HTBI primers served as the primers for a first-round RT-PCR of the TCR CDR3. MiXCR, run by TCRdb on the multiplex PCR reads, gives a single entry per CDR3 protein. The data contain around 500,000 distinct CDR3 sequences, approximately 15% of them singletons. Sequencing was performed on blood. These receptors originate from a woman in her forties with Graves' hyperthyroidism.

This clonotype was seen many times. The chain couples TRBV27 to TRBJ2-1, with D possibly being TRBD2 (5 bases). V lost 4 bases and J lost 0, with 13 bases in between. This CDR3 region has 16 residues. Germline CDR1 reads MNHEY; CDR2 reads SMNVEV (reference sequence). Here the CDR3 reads CASSSPSGTSYNEQFF. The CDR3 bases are TGTGCCAGCAGTTCCCCCAGCGGAACCTCCTACAATGAGCAGTTCTTC.

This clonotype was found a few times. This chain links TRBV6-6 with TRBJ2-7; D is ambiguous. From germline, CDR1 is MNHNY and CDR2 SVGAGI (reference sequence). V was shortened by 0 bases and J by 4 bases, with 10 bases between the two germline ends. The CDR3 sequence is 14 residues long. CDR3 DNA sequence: TGTGCCAGCAGTTACTCGATGTCCCCATACGAGCAGTACTTC. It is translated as CASSYSMSPYEQYF.

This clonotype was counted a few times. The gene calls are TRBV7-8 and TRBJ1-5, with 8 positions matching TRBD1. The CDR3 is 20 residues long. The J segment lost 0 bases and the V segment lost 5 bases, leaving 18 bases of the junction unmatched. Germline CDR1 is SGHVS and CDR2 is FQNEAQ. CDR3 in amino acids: CASSPIWGTGKSYSNQPQHF. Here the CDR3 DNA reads TGTGCCAGCAGCCCAATTTGGGGGACAGGCAAATCATATAGCAATCAGCCCCAGCATTTT.

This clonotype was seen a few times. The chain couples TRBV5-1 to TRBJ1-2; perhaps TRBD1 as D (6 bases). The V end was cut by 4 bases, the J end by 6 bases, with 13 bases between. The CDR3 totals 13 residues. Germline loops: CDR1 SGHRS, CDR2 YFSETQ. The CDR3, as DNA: TGCGCCAGCAGCGTCCTCACAGGGAATGGCTACACCTTC. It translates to CASSVLTGNGYTF.

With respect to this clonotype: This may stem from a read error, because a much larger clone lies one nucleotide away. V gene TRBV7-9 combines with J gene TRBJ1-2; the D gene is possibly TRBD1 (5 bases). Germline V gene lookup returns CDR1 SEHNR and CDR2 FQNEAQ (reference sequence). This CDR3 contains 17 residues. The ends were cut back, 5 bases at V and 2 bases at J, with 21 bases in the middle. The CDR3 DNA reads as TGTGCCAGCAGCCGGGGCCCGGAGGCAGTCTTAAACTATGGCTACACCTTC. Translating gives CASSRGPEAVLNYGYTF. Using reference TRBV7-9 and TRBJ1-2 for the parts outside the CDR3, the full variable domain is DTGVSQNPRHKITKRGQNVTFRCDPISEHNRLYWYRQTLGQGPEFLTYFQNEAQLEKSRLLSDRFSAERPKGSFSTLEIQRTEQGDSAMYLCASSRGPEAVLNYGYTFGSGTRLTVV.

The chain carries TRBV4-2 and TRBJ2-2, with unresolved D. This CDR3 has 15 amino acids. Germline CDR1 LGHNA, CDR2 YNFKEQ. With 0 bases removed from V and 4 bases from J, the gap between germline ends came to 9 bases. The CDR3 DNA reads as TGTGCCAGCAGCCAAGAATGGGCGTCCACCGGGGAGCTGTTTTTT. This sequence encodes CASSQEWASTGELFF.

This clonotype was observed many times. The CDR3 sequence is CSARSWTRSTGELFF. The CDR3 region has the DNA TGCAGTGCTAGGTCTTGGACTAGGAGTACCGGGGAGCTGTTTTTT. This chain connects TRBV20-1 to TRBJ2-2; 7 bases map to TRBD2. Germline trimming cut 3 bases from V and 5 bases from J; bases unmatched to any gene: 9. The CDR3 covers 15 residues. Germline CDR1 DFQATT, CDR2 SNEGSKA (reference sequence).

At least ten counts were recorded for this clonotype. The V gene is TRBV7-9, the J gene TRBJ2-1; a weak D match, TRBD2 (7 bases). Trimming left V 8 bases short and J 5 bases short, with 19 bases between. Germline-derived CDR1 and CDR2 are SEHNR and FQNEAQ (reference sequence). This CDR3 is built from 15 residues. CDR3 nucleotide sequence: TGTGCCAGCGCACCACTTCGGGGGGACAACAATGAGCAGTTCTTC. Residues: CASAPLRGDNNEQFF.

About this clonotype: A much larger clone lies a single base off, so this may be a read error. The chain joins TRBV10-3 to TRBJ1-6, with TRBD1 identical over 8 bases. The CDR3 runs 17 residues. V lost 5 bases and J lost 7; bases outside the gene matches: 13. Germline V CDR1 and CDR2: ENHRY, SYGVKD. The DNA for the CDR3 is TGTGCCATCAGTTACGCGCAAACCAGGGGGCAGAATTCACCCCTCCACTTT. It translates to CAISYAQTRGQNSPLHF.

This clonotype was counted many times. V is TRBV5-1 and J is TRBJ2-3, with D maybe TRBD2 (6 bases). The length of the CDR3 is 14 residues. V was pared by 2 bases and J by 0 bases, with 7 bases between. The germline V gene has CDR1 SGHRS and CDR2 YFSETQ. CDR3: CASSLGGSTDTQYF. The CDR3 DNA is TGCGCCAGCAGCTTAGGAGGGAGCACAGATACGCAGTATTTT.

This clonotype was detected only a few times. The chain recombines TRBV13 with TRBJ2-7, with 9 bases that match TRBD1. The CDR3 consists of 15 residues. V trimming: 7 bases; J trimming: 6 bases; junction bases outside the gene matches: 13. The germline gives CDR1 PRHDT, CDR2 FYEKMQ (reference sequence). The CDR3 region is CASIRRTGGSLEQYF. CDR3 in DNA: TGTGCCAGCATCCGGAGAACAGGGGGCTCCCTCGAGCAGTACTTC. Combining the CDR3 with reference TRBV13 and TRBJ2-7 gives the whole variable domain AAGVIQSPRHLIKEKRETATLKCYPIPRHDTVYWYQQGPGQDPQFLISFYEKMQSDKGSIPDRFSAQQFSDYHSELNMSSLELGDSALYFCASIRRTGGSLEQYFGPGTRLTVT.

CDR3 nucleotide sequence: TGTGCCATCACACCCGACGGATTCTACGAGCAGTACTTC. As protein: CAITPDGFYEQYF. The chain has TRBV10-3 and TRBJ2-7; D is unclear. V dropped 7 bases and J dropped 3 bases, with 13 bases sitting between them. The germline gives CDR1 ENHRY, CDR2 SYGVKD. There are 13 residues in the CDR3.

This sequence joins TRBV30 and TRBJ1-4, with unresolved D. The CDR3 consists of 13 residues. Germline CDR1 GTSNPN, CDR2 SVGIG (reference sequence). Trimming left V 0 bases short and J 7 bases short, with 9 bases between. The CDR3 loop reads CAWSVHSSEKLFF. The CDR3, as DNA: TGTGCCTGGAGTGTACATAGTAGTGAAAAACTGTTTTTT.

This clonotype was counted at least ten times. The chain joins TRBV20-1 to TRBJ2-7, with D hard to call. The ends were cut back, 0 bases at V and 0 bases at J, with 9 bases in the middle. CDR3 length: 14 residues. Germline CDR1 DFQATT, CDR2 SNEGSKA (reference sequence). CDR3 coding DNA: TGCAGTGCTAGAGACTTCTTCTTCTCCTACGAGCAGTACTTC. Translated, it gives CSARDFFFSYEQYF.

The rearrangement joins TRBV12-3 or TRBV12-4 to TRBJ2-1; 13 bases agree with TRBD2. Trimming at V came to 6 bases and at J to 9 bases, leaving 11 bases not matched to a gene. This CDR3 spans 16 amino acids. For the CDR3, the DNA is TGTGCCAGCAGCCTACTAGCGGGAGGGCCCGCCAGTGAGCAGTTCTTC. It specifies CASSLLAGGPASEQFF.

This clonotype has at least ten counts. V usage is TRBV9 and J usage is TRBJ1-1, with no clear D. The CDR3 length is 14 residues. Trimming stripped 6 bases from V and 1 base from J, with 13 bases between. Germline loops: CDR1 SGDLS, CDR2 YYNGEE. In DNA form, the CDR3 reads TGTGCCAGCACCCCCTTCGATGGGAACACTGAAGCTTTCTTT. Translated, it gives CASTPFDGNTEAFF.

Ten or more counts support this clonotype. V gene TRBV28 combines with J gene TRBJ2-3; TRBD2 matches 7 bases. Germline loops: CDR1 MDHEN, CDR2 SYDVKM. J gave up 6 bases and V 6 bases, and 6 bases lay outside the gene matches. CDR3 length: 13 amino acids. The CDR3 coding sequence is TGTGCCAGCAGCAACCGGGAGGCGGATACGCAGTATTTT. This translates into CASSNREADTQYF.